This note documents a single T cell receptor beta chain sequence. As yet, its antigen is unknown. The sample belongs to a study of T-cell memory formation after mild COVID-19. The CDR3 length is 17 residues. In germline, CDR1 is SGHRS, CDR2 YFSETQ. The J segment lost 4 bases and the V segment lost 6 bases, leaving 14 bases of the junction unmatched. 5'RACE primed from the constant segment yielded TCR alpha and TCR beta cDNA libraries bearing sample barcodes and UMIs. One entry per CDR3 protein, called by TCRdb with MiXCR from the 5' RACE reads. The sample lists about 450,000 distinct CDR3 sequences, 23% occurring once. General observations from the study: Largely, contracting CD4+ clones fell within CM and EM, and contracting CD8+ clones within EMRA.

The sequencing input was PBMCs or a T cell subset sorted from them (not recorded which). This clonotype was obtained from an adult woman who had mild COVID-19 (a few samples of this study predate the infection). Cell type and time point are not known. The gene calls are TRBV5-1 and TRBJ2-3; 10 bases are a match to TRBD2. CDR3 sequence: CASTGASPGLAPDTQYF. The CDR3 nucleotides read TGCGCCAGCACGGGTGCTTCTCCGGGACTAGCGCCAGATACGCAGTATTTT.